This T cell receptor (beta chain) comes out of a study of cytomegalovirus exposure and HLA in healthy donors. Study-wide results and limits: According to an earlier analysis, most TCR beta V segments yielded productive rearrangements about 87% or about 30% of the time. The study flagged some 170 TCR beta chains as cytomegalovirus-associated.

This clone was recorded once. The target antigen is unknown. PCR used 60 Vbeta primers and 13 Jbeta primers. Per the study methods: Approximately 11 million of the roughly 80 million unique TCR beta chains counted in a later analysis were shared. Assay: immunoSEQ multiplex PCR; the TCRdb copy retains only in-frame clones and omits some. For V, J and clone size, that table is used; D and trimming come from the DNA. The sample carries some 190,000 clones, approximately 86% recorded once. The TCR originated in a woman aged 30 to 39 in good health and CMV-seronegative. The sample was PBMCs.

CDR3 coding DNA: TGCGCCAGCAGCTTGGACGGTACTAGCGGGGGCCCCTACAATGAGCAGTTCTTC. Protein product: CASSLDGTSGGPYNEQFF. The chain uses TRBV5-1 and TRBJ2-1; 11 bases line up with TRBD2. CDR3 length: 18 amino acids. V lost 0 bases to trimming and J lost 2 bases; unmatched junction nucleotides: 7. Germline V gives CDR1 SGHRS, CDR2 YFSETQ.